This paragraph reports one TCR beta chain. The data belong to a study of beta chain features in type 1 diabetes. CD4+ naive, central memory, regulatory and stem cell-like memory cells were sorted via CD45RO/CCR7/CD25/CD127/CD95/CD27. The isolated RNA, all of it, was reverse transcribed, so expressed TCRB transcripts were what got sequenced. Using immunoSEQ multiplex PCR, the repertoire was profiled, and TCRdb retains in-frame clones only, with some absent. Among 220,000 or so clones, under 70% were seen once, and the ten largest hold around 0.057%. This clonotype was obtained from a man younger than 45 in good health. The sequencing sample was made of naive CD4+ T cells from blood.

The CDR3 protein is CSASDAPNTGELFF. The CDR3 region has the DNA TGCAGCGCCTCGGACGCACCGAACACCGGGGAGCTGTTTTTT. The chain joins TRBV29-1 to TRBJ2-2; no clear D gene. This CDR3 has 14 amino acids. Trimming shortened V by 7 bases and J by 0 bases, and 12 bases separated the two germline ends. Per the germline V gene, CDR1 is SQVTM and CDR2 is ANQGSEA.